This T cell receptor (beta chain) was sequenced for a study of siplizumab effects on memory and regulatory T cells (dated by TCRdb to between 2018 and 2021). As for the study more broadly: The study examined how the anti-CD2 antibody siplizumab affects alloreactive T-cell subsets in allogeneic mixed lymphocyte reactions built from human PBMCs.

Reading the germline V gene gives CDR1 MGHRA and CDR2 YSYEKL. The CDR3 runs 15 amino acids, cysteine and phenylalanine included. The DNA shown is the 45-base CDR3, in frame from base 1. Trimmed from V: 1 base; trimmed from J: 6 bases; junction bases lacking a gene match: 7. Library preparation used the immunoSEQ multiplex PCR assay. Each sample had about 10^5 TCR templates assayed by the deep sequencing platform. Genomic DNA extracted from sorted T cells was used for TCRbeta CDR3 sequencing. The study's own analysis went as follows. The R programming language was used for clonal analysis of TCRbeta CDR3 data. Alloreactive CD4+ and CD8+ clones were identified by comparing unstimulated samples to CFSE-low samples taken after the reaction. Regulatory or non-regulatory origin was assigned to alloreactive CD4+ clones by matching of sequences to sorted unstimulated Treg and non-Treg repertoires. The immuneACCESS repertoire file appears here via TCRdb, limited to in-frame rearrangements. These files lack a portion of the clones; in checked studies, under half of the deficit traces to unresolved V genes, and the cause of the others is not known. V and J calls and clone size come straight from that table; D and trimming were deduced from the DNA. The sample records tens of thousands of clones, 90% to 98% of which are singletons. The top ten clonotypes cover about 0.1% of the sample.

What the work shows at the level of the full study, not this receptor alone: Among mappable alloreactive CD4+ clones, an average Treg-derived fraction of approximately 73% was observed with siplizumab, compared with about 25% in control reactions. Siplizumab significantly lowered the cumulative frequency of alloreactive sequences that could be traced to unstimulated CD4+ memory T cells. Because sequences at frequencies below about 10^-5 were poorly captured, only a minor fraction of alloreactive clones could be mapped back to unstimulated subsets. Whether proliferating Tregs from siplizumab cultures were suppressive was not functionally confirmed. Roughly 75-95% of proliferating CD4+ or CD8+ clones could not be assigned a naive or memory phenotype. Compared with memory T cells, unstimulated naive T cells appeared more diverse, and naive cells seemed to make a substantial contribution to the alloresponse.

As regards this clone: Its antigen has not been determined. Base qualities are not recorded, but no much larger clone differs from it by a single base.

In three donor pairs, further sequencing was done on unstimulated CD8+ naive, CD4+ memory, CD8+ TEMRA, CD4+ naive and CD8+ effector memory subsets. TCRbeta CDR3 sequencing was performed on sorted unstimulated T cells and on proliferating T cells recovered from mixed lymphocyte reactions. Fresh whole blood from over 8 HLA-typed healthy donors was used to isolate PBMCs. The sample taken for sequencing was naive CD8+ T cells sorted from blood. This specimen's cell subset or site label, per the study, means: unstimulated naive T cells. This sequence originates from a human donor in good health. The chain uses TRBV4-1 and TRBJ2-7, with 9 bases aligning to TRBD2. The CDR3 loop reads CASSQGGGGASEQYF. The sequenced DNA: TGCGCCAGCAGCCAAGGCGGCGGGGGGGCGAGCGAGCAGTACTTC.